Presented here are 4 T cell receptor beta chains from one specimen sequenced in a study of vaccination effects on CD4 cells after COVID-19. No antigen has been assigned to these receptors. Cells that had been cultured for 10 days were the source of isolated CD4+ T cells. Sequencing was performed with immunoSEQ multiplex PCR; in TCRdb, only in-frame clones are kept and a portion is missing. The repertoire holds about 74,000 clones, approximately 80% seen once, with around 2.1% in the top ten. The sample here was CD4+ T cells from PBMCs cultured without peptide, taken before COVID-19 vaccination. All receptors come from a human donor who received a COVID-19 vaccine.

The rearrangement joins TRBV6-5 to TRBJ1-2; D is uncertain. Trimming removed 6 bases at V and 4 bases at J, with 15 bases between. The CDR3 is 14 residues long. From germline, CDR1 is MNHEY and CDR2 SVGAGI. CDR3 in DNA: TGTGCCAGCAGCCCCGTAGCGCTGAGCTATGGCTACACCTTC. Its protein product is CASSPVALSYGYTF.

The chain joins TRBV12-3 or TRBV12-4 to TRBJ1-1; D gene uncertain. The length of the CDR3 is 13 residues. The V and J ends lost 6 bases and 1 base respectively, with 9 bases between them. In DNA, the CDR3 is TGTGCCAGCAGGCTCGGGCAGAACACTGAAGCTTTCTTT. Amino acid sequence: CASRLGQNTEAFF.

The rearrangement uses TRBV6-5 and TRBJ2-1, with D perhaps TRBD2 (7 bases). The germline V and J ends were trimmed by 9 bases and 5 bases, with 14 bases remaining between them. The CDR3 covers 13 residues. Per the germline V gene, CDR1 is MNHEY and CDR2 is SVGAGI. In DNA form, the CDR3 reads TGTGCCAGTTGGGGGGGCCCGAACAATGAGCAGTTCTTC. Encoded protein: CASWGGPNNEQFF.

The gene calls are TRBV5-1 and TRBJ2-5; 9 bases fit TRBD2. Germline V lookup: CDR1 SGHRS, CDR2 YFSETQ. The CDR3 has 18 amino acids. The J segment lost 1 base and the V segment lost 3 bases, leaving 13 bases of the junction unmatched. CDR3 loop: CASSWPAGGRGAQETQYF. The CDR3 DNA follows: TGCGCCAGCAGCTGGCCAGCGGGGGGCCGGGGCGCCCAAGAGACCCAGTACTTC.